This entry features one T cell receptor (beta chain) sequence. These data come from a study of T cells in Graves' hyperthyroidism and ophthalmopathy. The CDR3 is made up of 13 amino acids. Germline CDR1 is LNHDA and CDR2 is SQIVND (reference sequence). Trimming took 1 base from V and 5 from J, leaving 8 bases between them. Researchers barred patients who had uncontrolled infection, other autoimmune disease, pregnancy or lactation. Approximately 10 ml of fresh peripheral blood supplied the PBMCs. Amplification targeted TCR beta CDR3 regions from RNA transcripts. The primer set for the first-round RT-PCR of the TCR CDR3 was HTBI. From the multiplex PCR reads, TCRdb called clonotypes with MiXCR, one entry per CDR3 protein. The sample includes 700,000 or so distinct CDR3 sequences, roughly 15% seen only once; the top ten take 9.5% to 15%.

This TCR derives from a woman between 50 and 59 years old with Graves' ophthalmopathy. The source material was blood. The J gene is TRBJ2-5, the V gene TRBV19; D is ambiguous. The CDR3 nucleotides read TGTGCCAGTAGTATAGTTAGGACGGAGACCCAGTACTTC. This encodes CASSIVRTETQYF.